This TCR beta chain was captured in a study of graft-versus-host responses after intestinal transplantation. The protocol was immunoSEQ multiplex PCR, while the TCRdb copy is restricted to in-frame clones and leaves out a portion. The sample has some 69,000 clones; more than 90% are singletons. Marrow obtained after transplant originated from the posterior iliac crest or elsewhere. The CDR3 contains 15 residues. Germline V gives CDR1 WNHNN, CDR2 SYGVQD (reference sequence). V shed 2 bases, J shed 0 bases, and the junction held 3 bases outside the gene matches. Regarding the study as a whole: The presence of high graft-versus-host to host-versus-graft clonal ratios in allografts characterized patients with graft-donor T cell macrochimerism.

Turning to this clone: Its antigen is not known.

V usage is TRBV10-1 and J usage is TRBJ1-1; TRBD1 matches 7 bases. The input for sequencing was bone marrow, taken 734 days after intestinal transplantation. The source of this sequence is a human patient who received an intestinal transplant, so some T cells may come from the graft donor. In DNA, the CDR3 is TGCGCCAGCAGTGAGGGGACAGTGATGAACACTGAAGCTTTCTTT. This codes for CASSEGTVMNTEAFF.